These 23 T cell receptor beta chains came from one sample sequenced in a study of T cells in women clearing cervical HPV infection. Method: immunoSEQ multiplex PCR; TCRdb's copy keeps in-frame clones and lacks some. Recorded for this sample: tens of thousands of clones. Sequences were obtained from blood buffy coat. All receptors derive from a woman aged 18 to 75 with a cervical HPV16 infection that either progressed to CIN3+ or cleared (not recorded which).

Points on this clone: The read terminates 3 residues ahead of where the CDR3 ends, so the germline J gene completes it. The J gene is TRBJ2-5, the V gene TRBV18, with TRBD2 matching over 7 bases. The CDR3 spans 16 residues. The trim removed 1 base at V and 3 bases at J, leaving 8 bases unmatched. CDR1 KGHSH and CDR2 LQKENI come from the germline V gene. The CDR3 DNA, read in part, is TGTGCCAGCTCACCACAAAGCGCGGGGGTAAAAGAGACC. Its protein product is CASSPQSAGVKET. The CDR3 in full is CASSPQSAGVKETQYF.

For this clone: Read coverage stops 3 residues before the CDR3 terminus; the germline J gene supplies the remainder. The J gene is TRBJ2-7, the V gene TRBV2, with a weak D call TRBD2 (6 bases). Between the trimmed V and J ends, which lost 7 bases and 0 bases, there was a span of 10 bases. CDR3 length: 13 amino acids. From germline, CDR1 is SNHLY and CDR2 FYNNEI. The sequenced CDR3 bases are TGTGCCAGCATGGGGACTTTCTCCTACGAG. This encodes CASMGTFSYE. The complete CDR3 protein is CASMGTFSYEQYF.

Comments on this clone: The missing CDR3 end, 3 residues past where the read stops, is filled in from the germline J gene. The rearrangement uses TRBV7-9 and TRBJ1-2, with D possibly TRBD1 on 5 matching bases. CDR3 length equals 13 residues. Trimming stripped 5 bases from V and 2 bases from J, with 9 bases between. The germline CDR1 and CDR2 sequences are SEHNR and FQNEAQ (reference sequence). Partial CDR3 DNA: TGTGCCAGCAGCGCCCAGGGAAACTATGGC. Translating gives CASSAQGNYG. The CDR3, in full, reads CASSAQGNYGYTF.

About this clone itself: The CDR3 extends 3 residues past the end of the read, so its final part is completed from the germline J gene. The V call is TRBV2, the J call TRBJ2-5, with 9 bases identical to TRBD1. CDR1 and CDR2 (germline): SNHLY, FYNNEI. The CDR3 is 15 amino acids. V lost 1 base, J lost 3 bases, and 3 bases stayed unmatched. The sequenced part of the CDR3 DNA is TGTGCCAGCAGTGAAGAAGGACAGGGGAAAGAGACC. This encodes CASSEEGQGKET. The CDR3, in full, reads CASSEEGQGKETQYF.

Here the CDR3 reads CASSERPTGTDTQYF. Partial CDR3 DNA: TGTGCCAGCAGTGAAAGGCCAACGGGGACAGATACG. The chain recombines TRBV6-1 with TRBJ2-3, with TRBD2 as a possible D gene (5 bases). Read sequence stops 3 residues before the CDR3 end, and the germline J gene provides the missing end. The V end was cut by 2 bases, the J end by 3 bases, with 12 bases between. The CDR3 has 15 residues. Germline assignment: CDR1 MNHNS and CDR2 SASEGT.

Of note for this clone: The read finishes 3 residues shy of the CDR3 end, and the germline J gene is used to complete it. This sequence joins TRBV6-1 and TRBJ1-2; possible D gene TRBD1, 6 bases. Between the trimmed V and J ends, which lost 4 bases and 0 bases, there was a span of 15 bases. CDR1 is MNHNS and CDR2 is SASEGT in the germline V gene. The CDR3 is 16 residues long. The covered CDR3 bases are TGTGCCAGCAGTGGTTTGGGCAGGGGAGCTAACTATGGC. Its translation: CASSGLGRGANYG. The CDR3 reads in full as CASSGLGRGANYGYTF.

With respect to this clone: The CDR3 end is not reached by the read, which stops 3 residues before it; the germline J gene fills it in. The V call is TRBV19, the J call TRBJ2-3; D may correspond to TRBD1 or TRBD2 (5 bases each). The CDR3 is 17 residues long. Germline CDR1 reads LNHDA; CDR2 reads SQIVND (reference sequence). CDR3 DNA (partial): TGTGCCAGTAGCCGAGGGCCCGACACAGGATCAATGAGGCCG. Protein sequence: CASSRGPDTGSMRP. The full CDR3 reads CASSRGPDTGSMRPQYF.

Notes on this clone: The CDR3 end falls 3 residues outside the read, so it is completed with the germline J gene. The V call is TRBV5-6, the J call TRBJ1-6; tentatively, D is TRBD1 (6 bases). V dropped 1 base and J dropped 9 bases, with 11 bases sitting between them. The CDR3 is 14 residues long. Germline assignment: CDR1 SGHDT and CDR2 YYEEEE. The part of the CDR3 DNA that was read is TGTGCCAGCAGCTTGTGGCAGGGGTTTTCACCC. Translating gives CASSLWQGFSP. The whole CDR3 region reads CASSLWQGFSPLHF.

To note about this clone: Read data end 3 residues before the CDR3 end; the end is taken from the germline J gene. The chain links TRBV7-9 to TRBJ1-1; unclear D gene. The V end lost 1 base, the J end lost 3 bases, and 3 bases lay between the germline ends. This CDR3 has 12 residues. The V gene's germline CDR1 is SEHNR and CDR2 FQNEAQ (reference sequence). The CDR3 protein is CASSLDYTEAFF. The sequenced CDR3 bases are TGTGCCAGCAGCTTAGACTACACTGAA. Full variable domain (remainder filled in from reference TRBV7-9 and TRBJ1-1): DTGVSQNPRHKITKRGQNVTFRCDPISEHNRLYWYRQTLGQGPEFLTYFQNEAQLEKSRLLSDRFSAERPKGSFSTLEIQRTEQGDSAMYLCASSLDYTEAFFGQGTRLTVV.

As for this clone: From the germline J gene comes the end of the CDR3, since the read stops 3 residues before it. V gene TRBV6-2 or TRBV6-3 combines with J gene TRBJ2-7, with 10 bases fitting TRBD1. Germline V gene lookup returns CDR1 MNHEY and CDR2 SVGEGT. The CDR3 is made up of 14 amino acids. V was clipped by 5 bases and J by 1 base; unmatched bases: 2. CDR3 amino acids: CASSRQGASYEQYF. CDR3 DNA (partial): TGTGCCAGCAGTCGACAGGGGGCATCCTACGAG.

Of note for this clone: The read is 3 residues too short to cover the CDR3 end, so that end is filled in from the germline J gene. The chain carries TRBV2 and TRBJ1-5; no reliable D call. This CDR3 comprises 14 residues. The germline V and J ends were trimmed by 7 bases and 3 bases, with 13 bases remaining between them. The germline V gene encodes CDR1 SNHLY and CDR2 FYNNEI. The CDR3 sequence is CASKGTGSNQPQHF. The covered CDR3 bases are TGTGCCAGCAAGGGAACGGGGTCCAATCAGCCC.

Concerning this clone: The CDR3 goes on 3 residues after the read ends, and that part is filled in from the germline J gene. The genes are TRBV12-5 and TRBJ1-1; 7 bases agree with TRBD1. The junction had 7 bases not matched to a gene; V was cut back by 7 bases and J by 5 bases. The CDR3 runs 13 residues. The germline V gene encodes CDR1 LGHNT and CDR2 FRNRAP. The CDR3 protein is CASVPTGQTEAFF. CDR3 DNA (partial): TGTGCTAGTGTTCCGACAGGGCAGACTGAA.

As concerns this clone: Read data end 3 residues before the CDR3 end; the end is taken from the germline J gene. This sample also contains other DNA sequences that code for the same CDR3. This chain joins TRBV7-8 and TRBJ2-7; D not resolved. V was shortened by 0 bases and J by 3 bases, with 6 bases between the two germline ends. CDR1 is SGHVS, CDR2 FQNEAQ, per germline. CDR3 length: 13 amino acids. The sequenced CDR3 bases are TGTGCCAGCAGCTTAGCTTCAGTCTACGAG. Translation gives CASSLASVYE. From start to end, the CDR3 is CASSLASVYEQYF. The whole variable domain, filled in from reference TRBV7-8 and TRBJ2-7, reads GAGVSQSPRYKVAKRGQDVALRCDPISGHVSLFWYQQALGQGPEFLTYFQNEAQLDKSGLPSDRFFAERPEGSVSTLKIQRTQQEDSAVYLCASSLASVYEQYFGPGTRLTVT.

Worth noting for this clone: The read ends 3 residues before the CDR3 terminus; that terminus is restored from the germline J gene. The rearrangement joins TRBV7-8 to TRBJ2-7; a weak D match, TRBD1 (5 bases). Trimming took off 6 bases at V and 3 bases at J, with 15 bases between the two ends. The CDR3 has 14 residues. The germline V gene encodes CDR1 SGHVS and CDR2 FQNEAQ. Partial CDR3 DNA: TGTGCCAGCAGTCCCGCAGGGCTAGGCTACGAG. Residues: CASSPAGLGYE. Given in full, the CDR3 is CASSPAGLGYEQYF.

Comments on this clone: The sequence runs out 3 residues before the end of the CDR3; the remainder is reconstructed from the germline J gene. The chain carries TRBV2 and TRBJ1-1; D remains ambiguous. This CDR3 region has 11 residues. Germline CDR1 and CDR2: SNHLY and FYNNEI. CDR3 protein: CASSDTLGAFF. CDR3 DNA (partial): TGTGCCAGCAGCGACACACTAGGA. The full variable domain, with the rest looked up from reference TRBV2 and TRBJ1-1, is EPEVTQTPSHQVTQMGQEVILRCVPISNHLYFYWYRQILGQKVEFLVSFYNNEISEKSEIFDDQFSVERPDGSNFTLKIRSTKLEDSAMYFCASSDTLGAFFGQGTRLTVV.

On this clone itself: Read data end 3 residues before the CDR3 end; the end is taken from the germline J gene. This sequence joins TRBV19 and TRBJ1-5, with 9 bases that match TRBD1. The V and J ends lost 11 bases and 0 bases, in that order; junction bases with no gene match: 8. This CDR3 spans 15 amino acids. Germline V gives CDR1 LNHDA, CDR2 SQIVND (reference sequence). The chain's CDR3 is CAHPGQGYSNQPQHF. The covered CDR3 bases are TGTGCCCATCCGGGACAGGGTTATAGCAATCAGCCC.

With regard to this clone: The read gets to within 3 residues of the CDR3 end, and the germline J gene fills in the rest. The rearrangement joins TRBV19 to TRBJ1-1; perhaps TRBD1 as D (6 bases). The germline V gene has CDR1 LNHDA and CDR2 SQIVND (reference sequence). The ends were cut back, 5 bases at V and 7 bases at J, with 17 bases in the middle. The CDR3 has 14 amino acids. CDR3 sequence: CASSGTGTRREAFF. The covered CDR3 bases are TGTGCCAGTAGTGGAACCGGGACAAGACGTGAA.

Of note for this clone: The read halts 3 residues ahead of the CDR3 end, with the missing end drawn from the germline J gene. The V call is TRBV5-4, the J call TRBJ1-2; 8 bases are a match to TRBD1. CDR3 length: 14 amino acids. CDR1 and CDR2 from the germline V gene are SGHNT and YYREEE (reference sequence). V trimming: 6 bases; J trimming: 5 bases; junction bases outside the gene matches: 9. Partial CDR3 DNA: TGTGCCAGCACTGGAGACAGGGGAAGTTATGGC. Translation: CASTGDRGSYG. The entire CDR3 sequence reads CASTGDRGSYGYTF. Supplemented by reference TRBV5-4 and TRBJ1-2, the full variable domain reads ETGVTQSPTHLIKTRGQQVTLRCSSQSGHNTVSWYQQALGQGPQFIFQYYREEENGRGNFPPRFSGLQFPNYSSELNVNALELDDSALYLCASTGDRGSYGYTFGSGTRLTVV.

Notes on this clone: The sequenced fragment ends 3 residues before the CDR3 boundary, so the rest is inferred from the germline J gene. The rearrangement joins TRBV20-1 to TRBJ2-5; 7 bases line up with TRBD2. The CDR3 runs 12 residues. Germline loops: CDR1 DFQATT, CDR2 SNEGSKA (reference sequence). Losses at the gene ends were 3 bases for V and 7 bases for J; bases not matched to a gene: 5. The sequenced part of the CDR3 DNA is TGCAGTGCTAGTGGGACTAAGGTGACC. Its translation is CSASGTKVT. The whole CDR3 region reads CSASGTKVTQYF.

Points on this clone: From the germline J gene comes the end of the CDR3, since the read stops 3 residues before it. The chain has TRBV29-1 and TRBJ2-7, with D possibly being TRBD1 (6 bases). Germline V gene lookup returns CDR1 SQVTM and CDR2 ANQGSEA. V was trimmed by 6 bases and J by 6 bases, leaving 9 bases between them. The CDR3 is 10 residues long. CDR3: CSVAGAEQYF. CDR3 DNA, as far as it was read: TGCAGCGTCGCAGGGGCCGAG.

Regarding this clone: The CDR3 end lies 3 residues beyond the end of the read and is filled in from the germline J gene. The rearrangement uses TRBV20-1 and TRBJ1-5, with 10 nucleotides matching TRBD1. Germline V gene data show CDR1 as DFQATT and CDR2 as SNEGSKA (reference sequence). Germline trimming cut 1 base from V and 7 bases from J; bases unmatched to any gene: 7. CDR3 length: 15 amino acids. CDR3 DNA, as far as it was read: TGCAGTGCTAGAGTCCGGGACAGGGGTTTCCAGCCC. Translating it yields CSARVRDRGFQP. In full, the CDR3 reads CSARVRDRGFQPQHF.

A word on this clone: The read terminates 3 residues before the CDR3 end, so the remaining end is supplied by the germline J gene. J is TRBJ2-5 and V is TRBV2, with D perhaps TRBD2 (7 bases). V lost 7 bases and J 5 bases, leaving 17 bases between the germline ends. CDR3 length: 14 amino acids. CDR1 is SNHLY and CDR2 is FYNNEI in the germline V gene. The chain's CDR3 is CASIGGGAGETQYF. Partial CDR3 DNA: TGTGCCAGCATCGGTGGGGGGGCCGGGGAGACC. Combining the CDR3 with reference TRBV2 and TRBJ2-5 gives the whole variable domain EPEVTQTPSHQVTQMGQEVILRCVPISNHLYFYWYRQILGQKVEFLVSFYNNEISEKSEIFDDQFSVERPDGSNFTLKIRSTKLEDSAMYFCASIGGGAGETQYFGPGTRLLVL.

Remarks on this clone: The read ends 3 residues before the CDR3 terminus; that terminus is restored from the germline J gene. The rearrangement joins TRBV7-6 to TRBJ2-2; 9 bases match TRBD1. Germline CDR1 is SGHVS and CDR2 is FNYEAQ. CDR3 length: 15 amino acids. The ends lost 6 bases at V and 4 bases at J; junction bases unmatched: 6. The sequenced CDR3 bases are TGTGCCAGCAGTCCCGGGACAGGGTCCACCGGGGAG. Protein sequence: CASSPGTGSTGE. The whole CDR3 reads CASSPGTGSTGELFF.